One and the same sample provided the 27 T cell receptor beta chains below, sequenced in a study of blood T cell repertoires in COVID-19. Generated by immunoSEQ multiplex PCR, the TCRdb table keeps only in-frame clones and is missing some. The table shows about 150,000 clones, with roughly 82% occurring only once. The source material was peripheral blood. These receptors were taken from a man between 65 and 80 years old with acute or convalescent COVID-19.

The chain has TRBV6-2 or TRBV6-3 and TRBJ2-1; TRBD1 agrees at 7 bases. The CDR3 is made up of 15 amino acids. Per germline, CDR1 MNHEY and CDR2 SVGEGT. Trimming removed 2 bases from V and 3 bases from J; junction bases left unmatched: 4. This chain's CDR3 is CASSYGTVIYNEQFF. Written as DNA, the CDR3 is TGTGCCAGCAGTTACGGGACAGTTATCTACAATGAGCAGTTCTTC.

The chain recombines TRBV29-1 with TRBJ1-4; D remains ambiguous. CDR3 length: 15 residues. V lost 0 bases and J 5 bases, leaving 13 bases between the germline ends. In germline, CDR1 is SQVTM, CDR2 ANQGSEA. Here the CDR3 DNA reads TGCAGCGTTGAAGATGGGCGGGGTCCGAATGAAAAACTGTTTTTT. It encodes CSVEDGRGPNEKLFF.

Concerning this clone itself: The same CDR3 is also encoded by other DNA sequences in this sample. The chain is built from TRBV7-3 and TRBJ2-2, with 9 bases lining up with TRBD1. After removal of 5 bases from V and 7 bases from J, the junction contained 8 bases not matched to a gene. The CDR3 runs to 15 residues. In germline, CDR1 is SGHTA, CDR2 FQGTGA. The DNA of the CDR3 is TGTGCCAGCAGCCCCCGGACAGGGGAGGGCGGGGAGCTGTTTTTT. This codes for CASSPRTGEGGELFF.

This rearrangement joins TRBV9 to TRBJ2-1, with a tentative D call TRBD2 (6 bases). V was clipped by 3 bases and J by 7 bases, with 14 bases between them. Germline V gene sequence: CDR1 SGDLS, CDR2 YYNGEE. CDR3 length: 14 residues. This CDR3 is CASSAMTSLNEQFF. For the CDR3, the DNA is TGTGCCAGCAGCGCTATGACTAGTCTGAATGAGCAGTTCTTC.

The chain employs TRBV11-3 and TRBJ2-1, with 9 bases lining up with TRBD1. Germline CDR1 SGHNT, CDR2 YENEEA. The CDR3 has 13 amino acids. Trimming removed 4 bases from V and 8 bases from J; junction bases left unmatched: 3. The CDR3 loop reads CASSSTGGHEQFF. In nucleotides, the CDR3 is TGTGCCAGCAGCTCGACAGGGGGGCATGAGCAGTTCTTC.

The V gene is TRBV15, the J gene TRBJ1-2; no firm D call. The CDR3 is 13 amino acids. CDR1 and CDR2 from the germline V gene are LNHNV and YYDKDF (reference sequence). Between the trimmed V and J ends, which lost 3 bases and 2 bases, there was a span of 7 bases. Here the CDR3 DNA reads TGTGCCACCAGCAGTACACCAAACTATGGCTACACCTTC. Residues: CATSSTPNYGYTF.

This rearrangement joins TRBV5-1 to TRBJ2-7, with 15 bases aligning to TRBD2. The CDR3 loop spans 14 amino acids. The germline gives CDR1 SGHRS, CDR2 YFSETQ. V trimming: 4 bases; J trimming: 9 bases; junction bases outside the gene matches: 5. The CDR3 region is CASSRTSGRDGQYF. The CDR3 DNA sequence: TGCGCCAGCAGCAGGACTAGCGGGAGGGATGGGCAGTACTTC.

In this sample, this clone turned up once. V gene TRBV7-9 combines with J gene TRBJ2-3, with TRBD2 identical over 11 bases. Unmatched junction bases numbered 11, after V lost 4 bases and J lost 2 bases. Germline CDR1 and CDR2: SEHNR and FQNEAQ (reference sequence). The CDR3 totals 18 residues. The CDR3 sequence is CASSSSILAGGSTDTQYF. DNA for the CDR3: TGTGCCAGCAGCTCATCCATTCTAGCGGGAGGTTCCACAGATACGCAGTATTTT.

This chain links TRBV9 with TRBJ2-5; D is unclear. Germline lookup yields CDR1 SGDLS and CDR2 YYNGEE. CDR3 length equals 15 residues. The ends were cut back, 6 bases at V and 5 bases at J, with 20 bases in the middle. CDR3 bases: TGTGCCAGCACCTTATCTGGTAGCCCGCCGGAGACCCAGTACTTC. The encoded protein is CASTLSGSPPETQYF.

Points on this clone: The same CDR3 also results from other DNA sequences found in this sample. DNA of the CDR3: TGTGCCACCAGTGATCAGGATCAGCCCCAGCATTTT. Protein product: CATSDQDQPQHF. The chain joins TRBV24-1 to TRBJ1-5; D not resolved. CDR1 is KGHDR and CDR2 is SFDVKD in the germline V gene. The CDR3 loop spans 12 amino acids. V gave up 3 bases and J gave up 5 bases, with 4 bases separating them.

The CDR3 DNA sequence: TGTGCCAGCAGCCGAGGACAGGGGGGTGAGCAGTTCTTC. This translates into CASSRGQGGEQFF. The chain links TRBV14 to TRBJ2-1; 10 bases map to TRBD1. The CDR3 loop spans 13 amino acids. Germline V gene lookup returns CDR1 SGHDN and CDR2 FVKESK. Trimming at V came to 4 bases and at J to 9 bases, leaving 3 bases not matched to a gene. Based on the CDR3 plus reference TRBV14 and TRBJ2-1, the full variable domain is EAGVTQFPSHSVIEKGQTVTLRCDPISGHDNLYWYRRVMGKEIKFLLHFVKESKQDESGMPNNRFLAERTGGTYSTLKVQPAELEDSGVYFCASSRGQGGEQFFGPGTRLTVL.

The chain links TRBV28 to TRBJ1-2, with 7 nucleotides matching TRBD1. Trimming at V came to 5 bases and at J to 2 bases, leaving 5 bases not matched to a gene. There are 14 residues in the CDR3. CDR1 and CDR2 (germline): MDHEN, SYDVKM. The chain's CDR3 is CASSLATGNYGYTF. CDR3 nucleotide sequence: TGTGCCAGCAGTCTCGCGACAGGGAACTATGGCTACACCTTC.

V usage is TRBV5-1 and J usage is TRBJ2-1; a possible D gene is TRBD2 (5 bases). The V gene lost 7 bases and the J gene lost 2 bases, with 10 bases spanning the gap. This CDR3 has 13 residues. Germline V gene sequence: CDR1 SGHRS, CDR2 YFSETQ. CDR3 in amino acids: CASSSGAYNEQFF. The CDR3 DNA sequence: TGCGCCAGCTCAAGCGGAGCCTACAATGAGCAGTTCTTC.

This chain uses TRBV6-1 with TRBJ1-2, with 9 positions matching TRBD1. The CDR3 is made up of 13 amino acids. Germline V gene lookup returns CDR1 MNHNS and CDR2 SASEGT. V lost 2 bases, J lost 8 bases, and 3 bases stayed unmatched. In nucleotides, the CDR3 is TGTGCCAGCAGTGAATACAGGGGGCAGGGCTACACCTTC. Amino acid sequence: CASSEYRGQGYTF.

The chain uses TRBV9 and TRBJ1-3; TRBD1 matches at 11 bases. V dropped 5 bases and J dropped 2; count of bases not matched to a gene: 3. Germline V CDR1 and CDR2: SGDLS, YYNGEE. This CDR3 is 15 amino acids long. CDR3 sequence reads: CASSGQGAAGNTIYF. In nucleotides, the CDR3 is TGTGCCAGCAGTGGACAGGGGGCAGCTGGAAACACCATATATTTT.

The chain couples TRBV25-1 to TRBJ1-2; 7 bases line up with TRBD1. The J segment lost 7 bases and the V segment lost 5 bases, leaving 13 bases of the junction unmatched. Per the germline V gene, CDR1 is MGHDK and CDR2 is SYGVNS. The CDR3 runs 15 residues. CDR3 in amino acids: CASSQGGYGERGYTF. In DNA form, the CDR3 reads TGTGCCAGCAGTCAAGGGGGCTATGGGGAGCGTGGCTACACCTTC.

This clone turned up a few times. V is TRBV5-5 and J is TRBJ1-1; D unresolved. Looked up from germline, CDR1 is SGHKS and CDR2 is YYEKEE (reference sequence). This CDR3 spans 15 amino acids. V was clipped by 2 bases and J by 0 bases, with 11 bases between them. The CDR3 sequence: CASSLVVRLNTEAFF. The CDR3 coding sequence is TGTGCCAGCAGCTTAGTTGTCAGGTTGAACACTGAAGCTTTCTTT.

This clone was recorded a few times. CDR3 amino acids: CASSRPGGSYNEQFF. The CDR3 DNA reads TGTGCCAGCAGCCGACCTGGAGGGAGTTACAATGAGCAGTTCTTC. The rearrangement uses TRBV5-6 and TRBJ2-1; TRBD2 might be the D (6 bases). The length of the CDR3 is 15 residues. Looked up from germline, CDR1 is SGHDT and CDR2 is YYEEEE. V was shortened by 4 bases and J by 4 bases, with 15 bases between the two germline ends.

This chain joins TRBV2 and TRBJ2-3; possibly TRBD1 for D (5 bases). The germline CDR1 and CDR2 sequences are SNHLY and FYNNEI. Trimming took 7 bases from V and 2 from J, leaving 13 bases between them. There are 14 residues in the CDR3. The CDR3 DNA is TGTGCCAGCATTAGGGTAGGGGTCACAGATACGCAGTATTTT. Translation: CASIRVGVTDTQYF.

This clone was seen only a few times. The chain carries TRBV6-5 and TRBJ1-3; the D is unclear. From germline, CDR1 is MNHEY and CDR2 SVGAGI. This CDR3 has 13 residues. Trimming left V 7 bases short and J 1 base short, with 8 bases between. The CDR3 spells CASTSTSGNTIYF. The CDR3 region has the DNA TGTGCCAGCACTAGCACTTCTGGAAACACCATATATTTT.

The chain recombines TRBV27 with TRBJ1-4; D may be TRBD1 (5 bases). Germline-derived CDR1 and CDR2 are MNHEY and SMNVEV (reference sequence). The germline V and J ends were trimmed by 3 bases and 10 bases, with 18 bases remaining between them. The CDR3 has 15 residues. In nucleotides, the CDR3 is TGTGCCAGCAGTTTCTCAGTCCTGGGGGGGGGAAAACTGTTTTTT. Its translation: CASSFSVLGGGKLFF.

This chain uses TRBV28 with TRBJ1-2; D gene ambiguous. V lost 6 bases and J lost 5, with 10 bases in between. Per the germline V gene, CDR1 is MDHEN and CDR2 is SYDVKM. The CDR3 runs 12 residues. CDR3 protein: CASSPSSYGYTF. The CDR3 DNA reads TGTGCCAGCAGCCCGTCCTCGTATGGCTACACCTTC.

The V call is TRBV6-5, the J call TRBJ1-5; TRBD1 matches at 9 bases. This CDR3 is 13 amino acids long. The germline V gene encodes CDR1 MNHEY and CDR2 SVGAGI. The V segment lost 2 bases and the J segment 9 bases; nucleotides outside the gene matches: 2. Here the CDR3 reads CASSYGTGMPQHF. DNA of the CDR3: TGTGCCAGCAGTTACGGGACAGGGATGCCCCAGCATTTT.

V gene TRBV5-1 combines with J gene TRBJ1-5, with D possibly matching TRBD1 (5 bases). The V end was cut by 7 bases, the J end by 8 bases, with 19 bases between. Germline V gene sequence: CDR1 SGHRS, CDR2 YFSETQ. The CDR3 runs to 14 residues. The CDR3 is CASSTEGPGEPQHF. Written as DNA, the CDR3 is TGCGCCAGCTCCACTGAAGGGCCGGGGGAGCCCCAGCATTTT.

This chain joins TRBV19 and TRBJ2-6, with D uncertain. V was shortened by 7 bases and J by 4 bases, with 8 bases between the two germline ends. Germline V CDR1 and CDR2: LNHDA, SQIVND (reference sequence). The CDR3 runs 13 residues. The CDR3 region is CASTRAGANVLTF. The CDR3 nucleotides read TGTGCCAGTACCCGAGCCGGGGCCAACGTCCTGACTTTC.

This chain connects TRBV28 to TRBJ2-7; D remains unclear. The CDR3 is 13 residues long. V was clipped by 3 bases and J by 8 bases, with 14 bases between them. In germline, CDR1 is MDHEN, CDR2 SYDVKM. CDR3 coding DNA: TGTGCCAGCAGTTTGGAAGGAGTAGAAAAGCAGTACTTC. This translates into CASSLEGVEKQYF.

The chain recombines TRBV28 with TRBJ2-3; weak D call: TRBD2 (5 bases). Germline values: CDR1 MDHEN, CDR2 SYDVKM. The CDR3 is made up of 16 amino acids. The germline V and J ends were trimmed by 7 bases and 4 bases, with 21 bases remaining between them. The CDR3 nucleotides are TGTGCCAGCACCCTAAATGAGGGTCCAAGGGCAGATACGCAGTATTTT. Translated, it gives CASTLNEGPRADTQYF.